The 19 T cell receptor beta chains presented below share a single source sample, sequenced in a study of a mutant IDH1 vaccine in newly diagnosed glioma. Described time point: week 5, during vaccination. The vaccine gave 300 ug of a 20-mer mutant IDH1 peptide subcutaneously per dose. The protocol was immunoSEQ multiplex PCR, while the TCRdb copy is restricted to in-frame clones and leaves out a portion. The table includes under 70,000 clones, around 81% detected once. No antigen has been identified for these receptors. The sequences come from PBMCs, collected from a glioma patient whose treatment included an IDH1 peptide vaccine. The receptors derive from a man younger than 45 with glioma.

J is TRBJ1-5 and V is TRBV5-1, with 7 bases aligning to TRBD1. The germline CDR1 and CDR2 sequences are SGHRS and YFSETQ. V dropped 4 bases and J dropped 5; count of bases not matched to a gene: 9. This CDR3 contains 15 residues. The CDR3 DNA is TGCGCCAGCAGCCCCTGGGGAGGGGGCGATCAGCCCCAGCATTTT. This sequence encodes CASSPWGGGDQPQHF.

This chain uses TRBV5-6 with TRBJ2-3; TRBD2 agrees at 9 bases. J was trimmed by 4 bases and V by 2 bases; bases with no gene match: 5. Germline assignment: CDR1 SGHDT and CDR2 YYEEEE. The CDR3 spans 15 residues. The CDR3 DNA follows: TGTGCCAGCAGCTTAGCGGGGGGCGGGGCAGATACGCAGTATTTT. Its protein is CASSLAGGGADTQYF.

V usage is TRBV6-1 and J usage is TRBJ2-1, with TRBD1 matching over 9 bases. Germline V gives CDR1 MNHNS, CDR2 SASEGT. Trimming cost V 11 bases and J 4 bases; bases outside gene matches: 12. This CDR3 has 15 amino acids. CDR3: CAVRTGTGTYNEQFF. The CDR3 DNA is TGTGCCGTCAGGACCGGGACAGGGACATACAATGAGCAGTTCTTC.

As regards this clone: At one end, the junction sequence differs from germline, possibly due to a read error. This chain links TRBV9 with TRBJ2-7, with 9 bases identical to TRBD1. The CDR3 totals 13 residues. Germline V gene sequence: CDR1 SGDLS, CDR2 YYNGEE. Written as DNA, the CDR3 is TGTGCCAGCAGCGTCGGAGGGGACAGGGAAACCTCATTC. It is translated as CASSVGGDRETSF.

The V gene is TRBV29-1, the J gene TRBJ2-7, with a tentative D call TRBD1 (6 bases). Trimming shortened V by 5 bases and J by 4 bases, and 21 bases separated the two germline ends. The CDR3 totals 15 residues. Germline CDR1 is SQVTM and CDR2 is ANQGSEA. The CDR3 is CSVRDRPGQVYEQYF. The CDR3 region has the DNA TGCAGCGTTCGGGACCGTCCGGGACAAGTATACGAGCAGTACTTC.

The chain recombines TRBV6-6 with TRBJ2-2; TRBD2 might be the D (6 bases). The V gene lost 4 bases and the J gene lost 8 bases, with 11 bases spanning the gap. Germline CDR1 reads MNHNY; CDR2 reads SVGAGI (reference sequence). The CDR3 extends over 13 amino acids. The CDR3 DNA follows: TGTGCCAGCAGTTTAACGGGAGCAGGGGAGCTGTTTTTT. Its translation is CASSLTGAGELFF.

This chain connects TRBV27 to TRBJ2-3, with 13 positions matching TRBD2. The CDR3 spans 15 residues. The J segment lost 4 bases and the V segment lost 2 bases, leaving 0 bases of the junction unmatched. In germline, CDR1 is MNHEY, CDR2 SMNVEV (reference sequence). The CDR3 nucleotides are TGTGCCAGCAGTTTAGGACTAGCGGGGGCAGATACGCAGTATTTT. It yields the protein CASSLGLAGADTQYF.

The V call is TRBV18, the J call TRBJ2-5; unclear D gene. V lost 1 base and J 2 bases, leaving 11 bases between the germline ends. From germline, CDR1 is KGHSH and CDR2 LQKENI. The CDR3 has 15 residues. The DNA of the CDR3 is TGTGCCAGCTCACCACAGTTACAGAATCAAGAGACCCAGTACTTC. It yields the protein CASSPQLQNQETQYF.

This chain links TRBV30 with TRBJ2-3; D possibly uses TRBD1 or TRBD2 (5 bases each). Trimming shortened V by 0 bases and J by 0 bases, and 10 bases separated the two germline ends. From germline, CDR1 is GTSNPN and CDR2 SVGIG (reference sequence). The CDR3 is made up of 15 amino acids. CDR3 sequence (DNA): TGTGCCTGGAGTGTATTTGGGGGAAGCACAGATACGCAGTATTTT. It yields the protein CAWSVFGGSTDTQYF.

The rearrangement links TRBV28 to TRBJ1-5; D uncertain. Between the trimmed V and J ends, which lost 6 bases and 7 bases, there was a span of 10 bases. The CDR3 loop spans 12 amino acids. Germline CDR1 MDHEN, CDR2 SYDVKM. Here the CDR3 DNA reads TGTGCCAGCAGGGGGTCGGGACAGCCCCAGCATTTT. Its translation is CASRGSGQPQHF.

V usage is TRBV5-1 and J usage is TRBJ2-1; perhaps TRBD2 as D (5 bases). Per germline, CDR1 SGHRS and CDR2 YFSETQ. Trimming took off 0 bases at V and 3 bases at J, with 22 bases between the two ends. The CDR3 loop spans 19 amino acids. CDR3 loop: CASSLGSIIGERYYNEQFF. The CDR3 region has the DNA TGCGCCAGCAGCTTGGGGTCGATAATTGGGGAGAGGTACTACAATGAGCAGTTCTTC.

The gene calls are TRBV11-2 and TRBJ2-7; a weak D match, TRBD1 (5 bases). The CDR3 is 13 amino acids. Germline V gene sequence: CDR1 SGHAT, CDR2 FQNNGV. Trimming stripped 5 bases from V and 3 bases from J, with 11 bases between. The DNA of the CDR3 is TGTGCCAGCAGCCGCCAGCAGGGCTACGAGCAGTACTTC. This codes for CASSRQQGYEQYF.

This chain uses TRBV4-2 with TRBJ2-7; D is undetermined. This CDR3 has 12 residues. From germline, CDR1 is LGHNA and CDR2 YNFKEQ. V lost 4 bases and J lost 1, with 5 bases in between. CDR3 residues: CASSLTSYEQYF. The CDR3 DNA follows: TGTGCCAGCAGCCTGACATCCTACGAGCAGTACTTC.

The gene calls are TRBV28 and TRBJ1-2, with D hard to call. The germline gives CDR1 MDHEN, CDR2 SYDVKM. Trimming stripped 7 bases from V and 3 bases from J, with 12 bases between. This CDR3 comprises 13 residues. CDR3 region: CASTPQNYYGYTF. DNA of the CDR3: TGTGCCAGCACCCCCCAAAACTACTATGGCTACACCTTC.

The chain links TRBV10-1 to TRBJ2-7, with TRBD1 as a possible D gene (7 bases). The CDR3 covers 13 residues. The germline V and J ends were trimmed by 6 bases and 2 bases, with 11 bases remaining between them. In germline, CDR1 is WNHNN, CDR2 SYGVQD (reference sequence). The CDR3 spells CASSAGQTYEQYF. CDR3 coding DNA: TGCGCCAGCAGCGCGGGACAGACCTACGAGCAGTACTTC.

The genes are TRBV6-1 and TRBJ2-1; 8 bases are a match to TRBD2. Germline V gene lookup returns CDR1 MNHNS and CDR2 SASEGT. Trimming cost V 7 bases and J 4 bases; bases outside gene matches: 9. The CDR3 is 15 amino acids. CDR3 sequence reads: CASTRAGGNYNEQFF. As DNA, the CDR3 is TGTGCCAGCACCCGTGCGGGGGGCAATTACAATGAGCAGTTCTTC.

The chain uses TRBV30 and TRBJ2-1; D gene uncertain. Trimming removed 1 base from V and 4 bases from J, with 8 bases in between. Per the germline V gene, CDR1 is GTSNPN and CDR2 is SVGIG (reference sequence). The CDR3 runs 13 residues. This CDR3 is CAWSDYYYNEQFF. CDR3 sequence (DNA): TGTGCCTGGAGTGACTACTATTACAATGAGCAGTTCTTC.

The V gene is TRBV4-2, the J gene TRBJ2-7; D gene uncertain. The CDR3 is 15 amino acids. CDR1 and CDR2 (germline): LGHNA, YNFKEQ. V lost 0 bases and J 2 bases, leaving 11 bases between the germline ends. The DNA of the CDR3 is TGTGCCAGCAGCCAAGACCTTGACATGCCCTACGAGCAGTACTTC. It yields the protein CASSQDLDMPYEQYF.

The V and J genes are TRBV4-1 and TRBJ2-3; TRBD2 agrees at 13 bases. V lost 3 bases and J lost 6; bases outside the gene matches: 9. Germline V gives CDR1 MGHRA, CDR2 YSYEKL. This CDR3 is 17 amino acids long. CDR3 in DNA: TGCGCCAGCAGCCAGTCAGGACTAGCGGGGGTGTCTGATACGCAGTATTTT. This gives the protein CASSQSGLAGVSDTQYF.